These 22 T cell receptor beta chains originate from one sample sequenced in a study of cytomegalovirus exposure and HLA in healthy donors. The PCR contained 60 Vbeta and 13 Jbeta primers. Clones were sequenced by immunoSEQ multiplex PCR, and TCRdb holds only the in-frame ones, with some missing. The sample lists 95,000 or so clones; 81% were seen once. Sequenced sample: PBMCs. The receptors were gathered from a woman in her 70s in good health and CMV-seropositive.

This clone was recorded once. The chain combines TRBV19 with TRBJ1-5; weak D call: TRBD1 (5 bases). Trimming took 3 bases from V and 4 from J, leaving 13 bases between them. CDR1 and CDR2 (germline): LNHDA, SQIVND (reference sequence). This CDR3 has 15 residues. In nucleotides, the CDR3 is TGTGCCAGTAGTATCTTGCAGGGCCGAAATCAGCCCCAGCATTTT. Translation: CASSILQGRNQPQHF. Filled out from reference TRBV19 and TRBJ1-5, the complete variable domain reads DGGITQSPKYLFRKEGQNVTLSCEQNLNHDAMYWYRQDPGQGLRLIYYSQIVNDFQKGDIAEGYSVSREKKESFPLTVTSAQKNPTAFYLCASSILQGRNQPQHFGDGTRLSIL.

This clone appeared once. This chain uses TRBV4-2 with TRBJ2-3; 7 bases map to TRBD1. V lost 2 bases and J lost 1; bases outside the gene matches: 3. The germline V gene encodes CDR1 LGHNA and CDR2 YNFKEQ. The CDR3 length is 15 residues. The DNA for the CDR3 is TGTGCCAGCAGCCAAACCGGGACAGGCACAGATACGCAGTATTTT. This translates into CASSQTGTGTDTQYF.

The chain employs TRBV15 and TRBJ1-5; TRBD1 agrees at 8 bases. The CDR3 loop spans 14 amino acids. From germline, CDR1 is LNHNV and CDR2 YYDKDF (reference sequence). V dropped 5 bases and J dropped 9; count of bases not matched to a gene: 9. CDR3 DNA: TGTGCCACCAGCGATTGGACAGGGACGGGGCCCCAGCATTTT. This codes for CATSDWTGTGPQHF. Full variable domain (outside the CDR3, taken from reference TRBV15 and TRBJ1-5): DAMVIQNPRYQVTQFGKPVTLSCSQTLNHNVMYWYQQKSSQAPKLLFHYYDKDFNNEADTPDNFQSRRPNTSFCFLDIRSPGLGDTAMYLCATSDWTGTGPQHFGDGTRLSIL.

The V call is TRBV30, the J call TRBJ2-5; TRBD1 might be the D (5 bases). Trimming pared 0 bases from V and 0 bases from J, leaving 8 bases between. The CDR3 spans 14 residues. The germline CDR1 and CDR2 sequences are GTSNPN and SVGIG (reference sequence). The CDR3 DNA sequence: TGTGCCTGGAGTGTGGGGCTAGACCAAGAGACCCAGTACTTC. Protein product: CAWSVGLDQETQYF.

CDR3 region: CASSQFWGQGIHGYTF. The CDR3 DNA reads TGCGCCAGCAGCCAGTTTTGGGGACAGGGGATCCATGGCTACACCTTC. V is TRBV4-1 and J is TRBJ1-2, with 10 bases that match TRBD1. The CDR3 is 16 residues long. Germline CDR1 and CDR2: MGHRA and YSYEKL. With V trimmed by 3 bases and J by 6 bases, 10 bases remained unmatched.

The J gene is TRBJ2-7, the V gene TRBV28; possible D gene TRBD1, 6 bases. The CDR3 length is 18 residues. V shed 4 bases and J shed 3 bases, with 25 bases lying between them. Germline lookup yields CDR1 MDHEN and CDR2 SYDVKM. The CDR3 here is CASSSPSLQGSQYYEQYF. CDR3 in DNA: TGTGCCAGCAGTTCCCCCTCCCTACAGGGCTCGCAGTACTACGAGCAGTACTTC.

This clone appeared a single time. This chain joins TRBV7-9 and TRBJ1-2; the D is unclear. V lost 8 bases and J 1 base, leaving 20 bases between the germline ends. The CDR3 length is 16 residues. Germline V gives CDR1 SEHNR, CDR2 FQNEAQ (reference sequence). The CDR3 spells CASAGGRRSFNYGYTF. The CDR3 DNA reads TGTGCCAGCGCGGGCGGCAGACGCTCATTTAACTATGGCTACACCTTC. Full variable domain (remainder filled in from reference TRBV7-9 and TRBJ1-2): DTGVSQNPRHKITKRGQNVTFRCDPISEHNRLYWYRQTLGQGPEFLTYFQNEAQLEKSRLLSDRFSAERPKGSFSTLEIQRTEQGDSAMYLCASAGGRRSFNYGYTFGSGTRLTVV.

The genes are TRBV4-2 and TRBJ2-7; 7 nucleotides match TRBD1. The germline V gene encodes CDR1 LGHNA and CDR2 YNFKEQ. The trim removed 4 bases at V and 3 bases at J, leaving 3 bases unmatched. The CDR3 consists of 13 residues. CDR3 coding DNA: TGTGCCAGCAGCCGGGACAGAGACTACGAGCAGTACTTC. Its translation: CASSRDRDYEQYF.

On this clone itself: One end of the junction is discordant with germline, which a read error may explain. The chain's CDR3 is CASSLGRAPNEKLFF. The DNA for the CDR3 is TGTGCCAGCAGTTTGGGGAGGGCGCCTAATGAAAAACTGTTTTTT. The chain employs TRBV5-6 and TRBJ1-4; D is ambiguous. CDR3 length equals 15 residues. Germline loops: CDR1 SGHDT, CDR2 YYEEEE.

J is TRBJ2-7 and V is TRBV5-4, with 12 positions matching TRBD2. CDR1 and CDR2 from the germline V gene are SGHNT and YYREEE (reference sequence). V dropped 2 bases and J dropped 3; count of bases not matched to a gene: 3. The CDR3 has 15 residues. The CDR3, as DNA: TGTGCCAGCAGCTTTCGACTAGCGGGAGACTACGAGCAGTACTTC. This sequence encodes CASSFRLAGDYEQYF.

The V and J genes are TRBV7-6 and TRBJ2-7; no definite D call. This CDR3 region has 13 residues. Trimming cost V 5 bases and J 3 bases, with 11 bases left between them. Germline V gene sequence: CDR1 SGHVS, CDR2 FNYEAQ. This CDR3 reads CASSTPNNYEQYF. DNA for the CDR3: TGTGCCAGCAGCACTCCTAATAACTACGAGCAGTACTTC.

The rearrangement links TRBV28 to TRBJ2-5; 7 bases fit TRBD1. After removal of 6 bases from V and 11 bases from J, the junction contained 18 bases not matched to a gene. Germline-derived CDR1 and CDR2 are MDHEN and SYDVKM. The CDR3 contains 15 residues. The CDR3 sequence: CASSPPPGQLEEQYF. CDR3 in DNA: TGTGCCAGCAGCCCCCCTCCGGGACAGTTGGAGGAGCAGTACTTC. Looking up the rest from reference TRBV28 and TRBJ2-5 gives the full variable domain: DVKVTQSSRYLVKRTGEKVFLECVQDMDHENMFWYRQDPGLGLRLIYFSYDVKMKEKGDIPEGYSVSREKKERFSLILESASTNQTSMYLCASSPPPGQLEEQYFGPGTRLLVL.

The chain employs TRBV18 and TRBJ1-1, with a tentative D call TRBD1 (5 bases). V was clipped by 5 bases and J by 4 bases, with 14 bases between them. CDR1 and CDR2 (germline): KGHSH, LQKENI. This CDR3 comprises 14 residues. The CDR3 DNA is TGTGCCAGCTCATCCCAGGGAGGAGGCACTGAAGCTTTCTTT. Amino acids: CASSSQGGGTEAFF.

This chain links TRBV7-2 with TRBJ1-4; D is perhaps TRBD1 (5 bases). From germline, CDR1 is SGHTA and CDR2 FQGNSA. Between the trimmed V and J ends, which lost 5 bases and 8 bases, there was a span of 15 bases. The CDR3 sequence is 14 residues long. CDR3 bases: TGTGCCAGCAGCCCCGGGGGGAGTCGGGAAAAACTGTTTTTT. Encoded protein: CASSPGGSREKLFF.

V is TRBV6-4 and J is TRBJ2-5; unclear D gene. This CDR3 is built from 12 residues. The ends were cut back, 5 bases at V and 1 base at J, with 5 bases in the middle. CDR1 MRHNA and CDR2 SNTAGT come from the germline V gene. The CDR3 is CASSPPQETQYF. The CDR3, as DNA: TGTGCCAGCAGTCCTCCCCAAGAGACCCAGTACTTC.

The chain links TRBV4-1 to TRBJ2-5; TRBD1 matches 10 bases. V dropped 4 bases and J dropped 4; count of bases not matched to a gene: 6. The CDR3 totals 15 residues. From germline, CDR1 is MGHRA and CDR2 YSYEKL. The DNA of the CDR3 is TGCGCCAGCAGCCTCGTCGGGACAGGGGCAGAGACCCAGTACTTC. Translating it yields CASSLVGTGAETQYF.

The gene calls are TRBV7-9 and TRBJ2-5, with 14 bases that match TRBD2. V lost 5 bases to trimming and J lost 2 bases; unmatched junction nucleotides: 7. Germline CDR1 reads SEHNR; CDR2 reads FQNEAQ (reference sequence). The length of the CDR3 is 17 residues. The CDR3 spells CASSPGLAGVRQETQYF. The CDR3 DNA reads TGTGCCAGCAGCCCGGGACTAGCGGGAGTCCGTCAAGAGACCCAGTACTTC.

The chain is built from TRBV7-6 and TRBJ2-7; 10 bases are shared with TRBD2. Per the germline V gene, CDR1 is SGHVS and CDR2 is FNYEAQ. The CDR3 sequence is 15 residues long. Losses at the gene ends were 5 bases for V and 3 bases for J; bases not matched to a gene: 7. This chain's CDR3 is CASSPGPSGSYEQYF. CDR3 coding DNA: TGTGCCAGCAGCCCAGGGCCTAGCGGGAGCTACGAGCAGTACTTC.

This clone was counted a single time. V and J are TRBV30 and TRBJ2-1; perhaps TRBD1 as D (6 bases). The CDR3 consists of 13 residues. Per germline, CDR1 GTSNPN and CDR2 SVGIG (reference sequence). Trimming removed 0 bases from V and 9 bases from J, with 12 bases in between. The CDR3, as DNA: TGTGCCTGGAGTGTACGGAGAGGGGGTGAGCAGTTCTTC. This encodes CAWSVRRGGEQFF.

The chain recombines TRBV19 with TRBJ1-3, with D unresolved. Trimming left V 5 bases short and J 3 bases short, with 8 bases between. There are 13 residues in the CDR3. The germline V gene has CDR1 LNHDA and CDR2 SQIVND (reference sequence). The CDR3 protein is CASSSGRGNTIYF. The DNA of the CDR3 is TGTGCCAGTAGTTCGGGTCGTGGAAACACCATATATTTT.

This chain links TRBV9 with TRBJ2-7; D not resolved. Germline V gene lookup returns CDR1 SGDLS and CDR2 YYNGEE. V lost 0 bases and J 3 bases, leaving 16 bases between the germline ends. The CDR3 consists of 16 residues. DNA of the CDR3: TGTGCCAGCAGCGTAGGCCCATCCCAACTACGCTACGAGCAGTACTTC. Translation gives CASSVGPSQLRYEQYF. Supplemented by reference TRBV9 and TRBJ2-7, the full variable domain reads DSGVTQTPKHLITATGQRVTLRCSPRSGDLSVYWYQQSLDQGLQFLIQYYNGEERAKGNILERFSAQQFPDLHSELNLSSLELGDSALYFCASSVGPSQLRYEQYFGPGTRLTVT.

As regards this clone: This sample also contains other DNA sequences that code for the same CDR3. This chain links TRBV5-1 with TRBJ2-1; TRBD2 matches at 11 bases. The V segment lost 4 bases and the J segment 9 bases; nucleotides outside the gene matches: 6. The CDR3 totals 14 residues. Germline loops: CDR1 SGHRS, CDR2 YFSETQ. CDR3 loop: CASSLGTSGGEQFF. CDR3 coding DNA: TGCGCCAGCAGCCTTGGGACTAGCGGCGGTGAGCAGTTCTTC.